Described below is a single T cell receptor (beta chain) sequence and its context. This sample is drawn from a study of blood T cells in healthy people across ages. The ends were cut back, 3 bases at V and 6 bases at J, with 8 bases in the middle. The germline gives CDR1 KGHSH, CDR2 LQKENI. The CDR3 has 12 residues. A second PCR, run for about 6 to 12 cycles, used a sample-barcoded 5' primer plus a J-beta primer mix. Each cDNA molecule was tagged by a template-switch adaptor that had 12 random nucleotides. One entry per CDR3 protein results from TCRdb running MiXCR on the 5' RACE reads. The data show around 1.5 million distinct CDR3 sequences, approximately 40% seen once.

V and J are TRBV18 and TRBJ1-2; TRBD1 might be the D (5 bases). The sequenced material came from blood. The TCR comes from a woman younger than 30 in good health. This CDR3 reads CASSPSTDGYTF. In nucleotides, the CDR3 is TGTGCCAGCTCACCTTCGACAGATGGCTACACCTTC.